Ten or more counts support the clone carrying this TCR beta chain. This record comes from a study of T-cell memory formation after mild COVID-19. TCRdb processed the 5' RACE reads anew with MiXCR; each CDR3 protein has one entry. The data contain roughly 600,000 distinct CDR3 sequences, about a sixth of them singletons. The TCR originated in an adult woman who had mild COVID-19 (a few samples of this study predate the infection). Cell type and time point are not known. The sample comprised PBMCs or a T cell subset sorted from them (not recorded which).

The CDR3 DNA sequence: TGTGCCAGCAGTTATGGAGGACGGATGAACACTGAAGCTTTCTTT. Encoded protein: CASSYGGRMNTEAFF. The chain has TRBV6-5 and TRBJ1-1; D call uncertain. The CDR3 contains 15 residues. Trimming left V 3 bases short and J 0 bases short, with 11 bases between. Germline CDR1 and CDR2: MNHEY and SVGAGI.